What follows is one T cell receptor beta chain and its context. Its antigen is as yet unknown. Time point indicated: healthy volunteer bleed at 2 weeks. Total RNA was extracted from unfractionated whole blood. Unique molecular identifiers were linked by the library to individual cDNA molecules. TCRdb processed the RACE reads anew with MiXCR; each CDR3 protein has one entry. The sample holds some 50,000 distinct CDR3 sequences, roughly 4% seen once. V dropped 2 bases and J dropped 2; count of bases not matched to a gene: 9. CDR1 and CDR2 (germline): GTSNPN, SVGIG (reference sequence). The CDR3 consists of 16 residues. The data derive from a study of human T cells and chemical hapten exposure. For the study at large: Yields of TCR per sample differed, chiefly owing to small differences in pooled library volume.

General observations from the study: TCRs above 1 in 1000 frequency did not change with DPC sensitization.

The clonotype comes from a female donor in good health. Some clones in this sample may be carry-over from other donors' samples. The V gene is TRBV30, the J gene TRBJ2-3; 8 bases map to TRBD2. Sequencing was performed on whole blood. The CDR3 DNA follows: TGTGCCTGGAGTCGGGGGGGCCAAATCGTCACAGATACGCAGTATTTT. It encodes CAWSRGGQIVTDTQYF.